The rows below give T cell receptor beta chains drawn from one sample of a study of blood T cell repertoires in COVID-19. Produced via immunoSEQ multiplex PCR; TCRdb's table is partial and in-frame only. This sample carries about 260,000 clones, about 88% of them seen once, and the ten largest clones take 3%. The sequenced material came from PBMCs or T cells enriched from blood (not recorded which). The receptors were gathered from a woman aged 45-59 years who had recovered from COVID-19. Each CDR3 is given with its conserved first and last residue. Fields, in order: J gene, V gene, clone size, D gene, CDR3 DNA, CDR3 protein. A D gene is named only where the DNA matches it firmly. Only some rows state a clone size, as once, few, many or a class for expanded clones.

TRBJ2-7 TRBV4-1 NA NA TGCGCCAGCAGCCAAACTGCGGGGGCCACCTACGAGCAGTACTTC CASSQTAGATYEQYF
TRBJ2-7 TRBV6-2/TRBV6-3 once NA TGTGCCAGCAGTTGGCAGGTAGACTACGAGCAGTACTTC CASSWQVDYEQYF
TRBJ1-3 TRBV28 NA TRBD1 TGTGCCAGCAGTGTGACAGGGCTTCGCACTGGAAACACCATATATTTT CASSVTGLRTGNTIYF
TRBJ2-3 TRBV25-1 NA TRBD1 TGTGCCAGCAGTGAATTAATAAGGGACAGCTCTAGCACAGATACGCAGTATTTT CASSELIRDSSSTDTQYF
TRBJ2-2 TRBV11-3 few TRBD1 TGTGCCAGCAGTCCTATCACAGGGGAAAGGACCGGGGAGCTGTTTTTT CASSPITGERTGELFF
TRBJ1-1 TRBV15 NA TRBD1 TGTGCCACCAGCGGACGACAGGGTCCGAACACTGAAGCTTTCTTT CATSGRQGPNTEAFF
TRBJ2-1 TRBV27 NA TRBD2 TGTGCCAGCAGTTTACGGACTAGCGGGACCTCCTACAATGAGCAGTTCTTC CASSLRTSGTSYNEQFF
TRBJ1-3 TRBV21-1 NA NA TGTGCCAGCAACATCAGCTCTGGAAACACCATATATTTT CASNISSGNTIYF
TRBJ2-3 TRBV7-2 NA TRBD2 TGTGCCAGCAGCTCAGTAGCGGGAGCTACCACAGATACGCAGTATTTT CASSSVAGATTDTQYF
TRBJ2-7 TRBV11-2 NA NA TGTGCCAGCAGCTTAAGGGTGGGGACTCCGGACTCCTACGAGCAGTACTTC CASSLRVGTPDSYEQYF
TRBJ2-3 TRBV19 few NA TGTGCCAGTAGCCCGGACAGAAGCACAGATACGCAGTATTTT CASSPDRSTDTQYF
TRBJ1-1 TRBV19 NA NA TGTGCCAGTAGTATGAACGGGGTTGCTTTCTTT CASSMNGVAFF
TRBJ1-6 TRBV6-8 NA TRBD1 TGTGCCAGCAGTTACTCGAAGGGGAAGGGCGAGACAGGGCCAAATTCACCCCTCCACTTT CASSYSKGKGETGPNSPLHF
TRBJ1-2 TRBV27 NA NA TGTGCCAGCAGTTTAAAGTATTCGACGGAGTACACCTTC CASSLKYSTEYTF
TRBJ1-1 TRBV5-5 NA NA TGTGCCAGCAGGCCCCGGGGGGCGAGCACTGAAGCTTTCTTT CASRPRGASTEAFF
TRBJ2-1 TRBV30 NA TRBD1 TGTGCCTGGGGACAGGGCGGGCAGTTCTTC CAWGQGGQFF
TRBJ2-2 TRBV12-5 NA TRBD2 TGTGCTAGTGGTGCCGTTAGCGGGAGCTTCATCGGGGAGCTGTTTTTT CASGAVSGSFIGELFF
TRBJ2-7 TRBV2 NA NA TGTGCCAGCAGTGATTTCGGGACACCCGTTTCGAGCGAGCAGTACTTC CASSDFGTPVSSEQYF
TRBJ2-7 TRBV5-1 once TRBD2 TGCGCCAGCAGCTTGGGGCTAGCGGGAGGGCCCTACGAGCAGTACTTC CASSLGLAGGPYEQYF
TRBJ2-2 TRBV14 NA TRBD2 TGTGCCAGCAGCCAAGGGTTGAGCGGGACGAACACCGGGGAGCTGTTTTTT CASSQGLSGTNTGELFF
TRBJ1-2 TRBV27 NA TRBD1 TGTGCCAGCAGTTCTCAGACAGGGCGCTATGGCTACACCTTC CASSSQTGRYGYTF
TRBJ1-4 TRBV29-1 NA TRBD1 TGCAGCGTTGTCGCTGACAGGGGTGAAAAACTGTTTTTT CSVVADRGEKLFF
TRBJ2-7 TRBV27 NA NA TGTGCCAGCAGTTTATTTGGGCAGACCTACGAGCAGTACTTC CASSLFGQTYEQYF
TRBJ2-5 TRBV7-3 NA TRBD2 TGTGCCAGCAGCTTAGCGGGAGTTAGTGAGACCCAGTACTTC CASSLAGVSETQYF
TRBJ2-7 TRBV7-9 NA TRBD1 TGTGCCAGCAGCCCCGGGACAGCTGATCGCGAGCAGTACTTC CASSPGTADREQYF
TRBJ2-3 TRBV7-2 NA NA TGTGCCAGCAGCTTAGGATTCAGAAGCACAGATACGCAGTATTTT CASSLGFRSTDTQYF
TRBJ2-1 TRBV20-1 NA TRBD2 TGCAGTGCTAGTTTGGCGGGAGTTATTCTTGAGCAGTTCTTC CSASLAGVILEQFF
TRBJ2-1 TRBV27 NA TRBD2 TGTGCCAGCAGTTTATCGCGCGGGAGGGCGGGCAATGAGCAGTTCTTC CASSLSRGRAGNEQFF
TRBJ2-1 TRBV4-1 NA TRBD2 TGCGCCAGCAGCCAACCGGGGCTAGCGGGAGGGCCAGCGTCCTACAATGAGCAGTTCTTC CASSQPGLAGGPASYNEQFF
TRBJ1-3 TRBV6-5 NA TRBD1 TGTGCCAGCAGACCTGGGACAGCCTCTGGAAACACCATATATTTT CASRPGTASGNTIYF
TRBJ1-5 TRBV19 few TRBD1 TGTGCCAGTACCCGGGACAGTTCCTATCAGCCCCAGCATTTT CASTRDSSYQPQHF
TRBJ2-2 TRBV4-3 once NA TGCGTCAGCAGCGTCTCGGCAGGGCCCACCGGGGAGCTGTTTTTT CVSSVSAGPTGELFF
TRBJ1-1 TRBV6-5 NA NA TGTGCCAGCAAAAACCACAGGAGAAGGAACACTGAAGCTTTCTTT CASKNHRRRNTEAFF
TRBJ2-1 TRBV14 NA TRBD2 TGTGCCAGCAGCCAAGATTCCGGCCTAGCGGGAACCTTTTCCTACAATGAGCAGTTCTTC CASSQDSGLAGTFSYNEQFF
TRBJ1-5 TRBV6-1 NA TRBD1 TGTGCCAGCAGGCTCGGACAGGCGGGCAATCAGCCCCAGCATTTT CASRLGQAGNQPQHF
TRBJ1-2 TRBV2 NA TRBD1 TGTGCCAGCAGCCAACAGGGGGCCGTAATCTATGGCTACACCTTC CASSQQGAVIYGYTF
TRBJ1-2 TRBV20-1 few NA TGCAGTGCTAGTTTCGGAGGAGGCTACACCTTC CSASFGGGYTF
TRBJ2-7 TRBV6-5 NA NA TGTGCCAGCAGCCTGGACAGACGCTACGAGCAGTACTTC CASSLDRRYEQYF
TRBJ2-7 TRBV18 NA NA TGTGCCAGCTCACCAGACGGCGGGTGGAGCTCCTACGAGCAGTACTTC CASSPDGGWSSYEQYF
TRBJ1-1 TRBV7-9 NA TRBD1 TGTGCCAGCAGCTTAGTCACAGGGGGCTTCACTGAAGCTTTCTTT CASSLVTGGFTEAFF
TRBJ1-5 TRBV7-2 once NA TGTGCCAGCAGCACGACACTCCATCAGCCCCAGCATTTT CASSTTLHQPQHF
TRBJ2-2 TRBV10-1 NA TRBD1 TGCGCCAGCAGTGGGATGGACAGGAGCAACACCGGGGAGCTGTTTTTT CASSGMDRSNTGELFF
TRBJ2-1 TRBV7-2 NA TRBD2 TGTGCCAGCAGCATTGCAAGCGGGAGAAGTGTATCGAATGAGCAGTTCTTC CASSIASGRSVSNEQFF
TRBJ1-1 TRBV10-1 NA NA TGCGCCAGCAGACCGTCCACAGAGAACACTGAAGCTTTCTTT CASRPSTENTEAFF
TRBJ1-2 TRBV7-2 NA TRBD1 TGTGCCAGCAGCTCCGGACAGGGGGCTCTTGGCTACACCTTC CASSSGQGALGYTF
TRBJ1-1 TRBV19 few NA TGTGCCAGTAGTCTTCAGGGGCGAGGCACTGAAGCTTTCTTT CASSLQGRGTEAFF
TRBJ2-1 TRBV9 NA NA TGTGCCAGCAGCGTAGCCCCGAGCTCCTACAATGAGCAGTTCTTC CASSVAPSSYNEQFF
TRBJ2-1 TRBV19 NA NA TGTGCCAGTAGAAGCGGCCAAACCTACAATGAGCAGTTCTTC CASRSGQTYNEQFF
TRBJ2-1 TRBV7-2 NA NA TGTGCCAGCAGAAAGGACTCGAGCTCCTACAATGAGCAGTTCTTC CASRKDSSSYNEQFF
TRBJ2-4 TRBV4-2 NA NA TGTGCCAGCAGCCCACTTGCTCAGGGAAGGAACATTCAGTACTTC CASSPLAQGRNIQYF
TRBJ2-7 TRBV7-2 NA TRBD2 TGTGCCAGCAGCTATCCGGGGGGGTCCGAGCAGTACTTC CASSYPGGSEQYF
TRBJ1-1 TRBV19 NA TRBD1 TGTGCCAGTAGTACCCAGGACAGGCCGAACACTGAAGCTTTCTTT CASSTQDRPNTEAFF
TRBJ1-2 TRBV27 once NA TGTGCCAGCAGTTTAAGTGAGGGTAATGGCTACACCTTC CASSLSEGNGYTF